The clone carrying this TCR beta chain came up once. The antigen is unknown. Produced via immunoSEQ multiplex PCR; TCRdb's table is partial and in-frame only. Of 95,000 to 110,000 clones detected, around 90% appear once; the ten largest clones hold 0.71%. These data belong to a study of graft-versus-host responses after intestinal transplantation. The overall study: Uniformly, recipients were administered anti-thymocyte globulin induction with subsequent tacrolimus and steroids for 2 to 3 years.

Germline V gene sequence: CDR1 MNHEY, CDR2 SVGAGI. CDR3 length: 13 residues. V was shortened by 6 bases and J by 4 bases, with 9 bases between the two germline ends. Study conclusions and caveats: GvH clones appeared in recipient marrow, some first in ileum or blood.

The genes are TRBV6-5 and TRBJ2-2, with no clear D. The TCR sequence derives from a human donor who was the organ donor for an intestinal transplant. The sample was unstimulated CD4+ T cells sorted from spleen or lymph node cells, taken before transplant. The CDR3: CASSPPGTGELFF. The CDR3 nucleotides are TGTGCCAGCAGCCCACCGGGCACCGGGGAGCTGTTTTTT.